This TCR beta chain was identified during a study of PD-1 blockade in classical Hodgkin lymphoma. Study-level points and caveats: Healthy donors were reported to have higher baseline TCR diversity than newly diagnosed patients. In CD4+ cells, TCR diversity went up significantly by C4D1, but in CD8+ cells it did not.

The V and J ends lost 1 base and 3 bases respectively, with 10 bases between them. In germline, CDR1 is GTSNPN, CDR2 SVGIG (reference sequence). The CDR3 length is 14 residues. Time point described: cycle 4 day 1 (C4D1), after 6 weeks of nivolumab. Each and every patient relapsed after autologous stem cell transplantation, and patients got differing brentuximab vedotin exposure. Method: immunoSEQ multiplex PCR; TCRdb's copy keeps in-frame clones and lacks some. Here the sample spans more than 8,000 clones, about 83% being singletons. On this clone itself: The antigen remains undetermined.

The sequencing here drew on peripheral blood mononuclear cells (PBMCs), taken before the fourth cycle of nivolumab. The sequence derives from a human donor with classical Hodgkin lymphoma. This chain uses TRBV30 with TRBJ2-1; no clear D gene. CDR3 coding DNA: TGTGCCTGGAGTGCGGTCAACAGCTACAATGAGCAGTTCTTC. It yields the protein CAWSAVNSYNEQFF.